This TCR beta chain was identified during a study of blood T cell repertoires in COVID-19. Study at large: Samples of COVID-19 (acute and convalescent) were obtained from the United States, Italy and Spain. In each case, the material was cDNA or gDNA derived from T cells, B-cell-depleted T cells, or PBMCs.

Original analysis: Using reference gene primer amplification, nucleated cell counts were estimated. TCRdb keeps only in-frame clones here, not all; method: immunoSEQ multiplex PCR. That table furnishes V, J and clone size, whereas the DNA furnished D and trimming. The sample contains about 200,000 clones, approximately 80% of which appear only once. This CDR3 region has 17 residues. J was trimmed by 2 bases and V by 5 bases; bases with no gene match: 11. The V gene's germline CDR1 is KGHDR and CDR2 SFDVKD. Sample: peripheral blood. The gene calls are TRBV24-1 and TRBJ2-3, with TRBD1 identical over 8 bases. The receptor was isolated from a human donor with acute or convalescent COVID-19. The donor label of this sample is uncertain. CDR3 sequence (DNA): TGTGCCACCAGTGCCGGCGTGGGGACAGGCCCCACAGATACGCAGTATTTT. It yields the protein CATSAGVGTGPTDTQYF.